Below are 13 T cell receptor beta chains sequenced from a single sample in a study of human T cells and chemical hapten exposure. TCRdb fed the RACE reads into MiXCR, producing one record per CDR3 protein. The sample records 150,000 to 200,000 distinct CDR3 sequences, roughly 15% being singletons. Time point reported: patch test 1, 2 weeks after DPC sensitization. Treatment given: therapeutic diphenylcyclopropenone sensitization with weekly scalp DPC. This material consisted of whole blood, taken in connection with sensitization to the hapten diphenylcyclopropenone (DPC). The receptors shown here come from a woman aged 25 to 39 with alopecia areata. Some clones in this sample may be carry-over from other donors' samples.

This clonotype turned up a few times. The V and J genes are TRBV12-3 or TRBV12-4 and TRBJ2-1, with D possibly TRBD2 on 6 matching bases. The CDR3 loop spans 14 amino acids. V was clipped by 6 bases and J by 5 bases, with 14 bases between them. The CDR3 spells CASRTLGGNNEQFF. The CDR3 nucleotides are TGTGCCAGCAGGACGCTAGGAGGGAACAATGAGCAGTTCTTC.

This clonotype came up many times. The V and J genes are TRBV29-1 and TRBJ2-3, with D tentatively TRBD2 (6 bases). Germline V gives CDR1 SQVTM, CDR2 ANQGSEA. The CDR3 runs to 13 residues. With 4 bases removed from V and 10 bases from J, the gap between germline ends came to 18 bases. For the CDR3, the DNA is TGCAGCGTTGGAAAAGGGACTGGGGTGGCGCAGTATTTT. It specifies CSVGKGTGVAQYF.

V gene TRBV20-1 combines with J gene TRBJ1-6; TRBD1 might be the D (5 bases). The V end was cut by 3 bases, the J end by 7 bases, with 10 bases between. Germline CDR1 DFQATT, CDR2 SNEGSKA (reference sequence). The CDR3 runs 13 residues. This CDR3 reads CSARGQLNSPLHF. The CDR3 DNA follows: TGCAGTGCTAGGGGGCAACTCAATTCACCCCTCCACTTT.

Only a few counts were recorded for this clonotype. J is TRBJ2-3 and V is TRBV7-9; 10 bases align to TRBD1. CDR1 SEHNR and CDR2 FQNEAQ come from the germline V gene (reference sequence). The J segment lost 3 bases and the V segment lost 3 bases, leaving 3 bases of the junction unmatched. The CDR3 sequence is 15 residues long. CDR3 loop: CASSFGQGGTDTQYF. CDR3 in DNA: TGTGCCAGCAGCTTCGGACAGGGGGGAACAGATACGCAGTATTTT.

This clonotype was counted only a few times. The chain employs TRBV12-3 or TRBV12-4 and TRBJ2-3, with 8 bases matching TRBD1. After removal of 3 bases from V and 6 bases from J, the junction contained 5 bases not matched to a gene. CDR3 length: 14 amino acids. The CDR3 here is CASSLTGVRDTQYF. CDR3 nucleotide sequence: TGTGCCAGCAGTTTGACAGGGGTGAGGGATACGCAGTATTTT.

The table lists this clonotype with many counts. The CDR3 sequence is CASSLAPGTGELFF. CDR3 DNA: TGTGCCAGCAGTTTGGCCCCGGGGACCGGGGAGCTGTTTTTT. The rearrangement uses TRBV28 and TRBJ2-2, with D maybe TRBD2 (5 bases). CDR1 MDHEN and CDR2 SYDVKM come from the germline V gene. Trimming took off 3 bases at V and 5 bases at J, with 10 bases between the two ends. This CDR3 has 14 amino acids.

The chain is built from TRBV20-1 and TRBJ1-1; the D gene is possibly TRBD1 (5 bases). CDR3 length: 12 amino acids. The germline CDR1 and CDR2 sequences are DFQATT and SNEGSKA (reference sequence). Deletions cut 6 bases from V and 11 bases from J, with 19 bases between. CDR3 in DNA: TGCAGTGCCCCAACCTCGGGGGTCCCTGCTTTCTTT. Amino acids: CSAPTSGVPAFF.

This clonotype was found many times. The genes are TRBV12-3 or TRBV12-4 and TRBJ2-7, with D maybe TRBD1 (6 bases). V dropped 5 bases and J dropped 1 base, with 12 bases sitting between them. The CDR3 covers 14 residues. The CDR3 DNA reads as TGTGCCAGCAGTCACCGGGACAAATCCTACGAGCAGTACTTC. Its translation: CASSHRDKSYEQYF.

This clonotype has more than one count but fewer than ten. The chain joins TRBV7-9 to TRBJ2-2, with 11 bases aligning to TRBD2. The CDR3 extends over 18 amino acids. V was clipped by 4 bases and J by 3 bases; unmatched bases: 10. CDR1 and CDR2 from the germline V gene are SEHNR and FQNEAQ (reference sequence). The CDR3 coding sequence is TGTGCCAGCAGCTCGGTAGCGGGAGGGCCTTCGTACACCGGGGAGCTGTTTTTT. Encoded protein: CASSSVAGGPSYTGELFF. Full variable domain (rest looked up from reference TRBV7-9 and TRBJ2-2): DTGVSQNPRHKITKRGQNVTFRCDPISEHNRLYWYRQTLGQGPEFLTYFQNEAQLEKSRLLSDRFSAERPKGSFSTLEIQRTEQGDSAMYLCASSSVAGGPSYTGELFFGEGSRLTVL.

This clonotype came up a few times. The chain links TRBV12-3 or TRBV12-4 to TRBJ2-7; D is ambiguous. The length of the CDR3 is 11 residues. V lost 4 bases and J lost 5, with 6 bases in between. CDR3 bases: TGTGCCAGCAGTTATTTGAACGAGCAGTACTTC. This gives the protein CASSYLNEQYF.

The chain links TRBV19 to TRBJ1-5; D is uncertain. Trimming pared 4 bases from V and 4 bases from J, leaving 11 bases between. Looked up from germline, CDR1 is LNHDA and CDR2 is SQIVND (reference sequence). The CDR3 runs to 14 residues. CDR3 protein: CASSSGLVNQPQHF. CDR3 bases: TGTGCCAGTAGTAGCGGACTGGTAAATCAGCCCCAGCATTTT.

CDR3 residues: CAISIGGYEQYF. The CDR3 DNA is TGTGCCATCAGCATAGGGGGCTACGAGCAGTACTTC. The V gene is TRBV10-3, the J gene TRBJ2-7, with D tentatively TRBD1 (6 bases). V was trimmed by 6 bases and J by 3 bases, leaving 9 bases between them. Germline V CDR1 and CDR2: ENHRY, SYGVKD. The CDR3 spans 12 residues.

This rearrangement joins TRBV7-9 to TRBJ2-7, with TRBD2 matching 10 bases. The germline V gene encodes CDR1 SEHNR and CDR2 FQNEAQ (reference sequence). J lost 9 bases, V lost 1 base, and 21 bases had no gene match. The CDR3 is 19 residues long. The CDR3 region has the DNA TGTGCCAGCAGCTTAGGTCTTAGCCGTCCTAGCGGGGGAGTTGGCGGGCAGTACTTC. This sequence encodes CASSLGLSRPSGGVGGQYF. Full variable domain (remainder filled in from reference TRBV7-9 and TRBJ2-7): DTGVSQNPRHKITKRGQNVTFRCDPISEHNRLYWYRQTLGQGPEFLTYFQNEAQLEKSRLLSDRFSAERPKGSFSTLEIQRTEQGDSAMYLCASSLGLSRPSGGVGGQYFGPGTRLTVT.